The rows below give T cell receptor beta chains drawn from one sample of a study of cytomegalovirus exposure and HLA in healthy donors. Using immunoSEQ multiplex PCR, the repertoire was profiled, and TCRdb retains in-frame clones only, with some absent. This table has about 120,000 clones, roughly 78% appearing once. What was sequenced was PBMCs. These receptors all stem from a woman in her thirties in good health and CMV-seronegative. The CDR3 runs from the conserved cysteine through the conserved F or W. A D gene is named only where the DNA matches it firmly. The listing skips clone size in some rows; elsewhere it reads once, few, many or a size class.

J,V,D,size,CDR3,DNA
TRBJ2-2,TRBV11-2,TRBD2,NA,CASSLLAGKTGELFF,TGTGCCAGCAGCTTACTAGCGGGAAAAACCGGGGAGCTGTTTTTT
TRBJ1-2,TRBV6-4,TRBD1,NA,CASSDQGAGYTF,TGTGCCAGCAGTGACCAGGGGGCCGGCTACACCTTC
TRBJ2-3,TRBV7-3,NA,NA,CASSFTPAGADTQYF,TGTGCCAGCAGCTTCACTCCCGCGGGTGCAGATACGCAGTATTTT
TRBJ1-2,TRBV6-5,NA,NA,CASSFAAGAGYTF,TGTGCCAGCAGTTTCGCCGCAGGGGCTGGCTACACCTTC
TRBJ1-4,TRBV4-3,TRBD1,NA,CASSQGQGGSEKLFF,TGCGCCAGCAGCCAGGGACAGGGGGGTAGTGAAAAACTGTTTTTT
TRBJ1-2,TRBV5-1,NA,NA,CASSLDSGGYGYTF,TGCGCCAGCAGCTTGGACAGCGGCGGGTATGGCTACACCTTC
TRBJ2-2,TRBV7-9,TRBD1,NA,CASSPWDRVTGELFF,TGTGCCAGCAGCCCATGGGACAGGGTTACCGGGGAGCTGTTTTTT
TRBJ1-6,TRBV18,NA,NA,CASSPLASSYNSPLHF,TGTGCCAGCTCACCACTAGCCAGCTCCTATAATTCACCCCTCCACTTT
TRBJ2-5,TRBV7-2,TRBD1,NA,CASSPDRIQETQYF,TGTGCCAGCAGCCCGGACAGGATCCAAGAGACCCAGTACTTC
TRBJ1-5,TRBV7-9,NA,NA,CAVQGDSNQPQHF,TGTGCGGTACAGGGAGATAGCAATCAGCCCCAGCATTTT
TRBJ2-5,TRBV7-2,TRBD2,NA,CASSSISGRGGTQYF,TGTGCCAGCAGCTCGATCAGCGGGAGGGGGGGGACCCAGTACTTC
TRBJ1-6,TRBV15,NA,NA,CATSSRDTRGALHF,TGTGCCACCAGCAGCCGGGACACCCGGGGGGCCCTCCACTTT
TRBJ2-7,TRBV27,NA,NA,CASSLYPAGYEQYF,TGTGCCAGCAGTTTATACCCGGCAGGCTACGAGCAGTACTTC
TRBJ1-1,TRBV2,TRBD1,NA,CASKGEQGARAEAFF,TGTGCCAGCAAGGGTGAACAGGGGGCTAGGGCTGAAGCTTTCTTT
TRBJ1-2,TRBV6-5,TRBD1,NA,CASSQGQIYGYTF,TGTGCCAGCAGCCAGGGACAGATTTATGGCTACACCTTC
TRBJ2-2,TRBV5-6,NA,NA,CASSLGQAPGELFF,TGTGCCAGCAGCTTGGGACAGGCGCCCGGGGAGCTGTTTTTT
TRBJ2-1,TRBV5-1,TRBD2,NA,CASSSGLEVSEQFF,TGCGCCAGCAGCTCGGGACTAGAAGTGAGTGAGCAGTTCTTC
TRBJ1-5,TRBV19,NA,NA,CASSFYESNQPQHF,TGTGCCAGTAGTTTTTATGAGAGCAATCAGCCCCAGCATTTT
TRBJ2-3,TRBV6-5,NA,NA,CASSYVLGTSTDTQYF,TGTGCCAGCAGTTACGTTCTCGGGACAAGCACAGATACGCAGTATTTT
TRBJ1-4,TRBV7-9,NA,few,CASSLTGQIEKLFF,TGTGCCAGCAGCTTGACAGGACAAATAGAAAAACTGTTTTTT
TRBJ1-2,TRBV5-4,NA,NA,CASSLSDGYTF,TGTGCCAGCAGCTTGTCGGATGGCTACACCTTC
TRBJ2-7,TRBV19,TRBD1,once,CASTEVGQGAGEQYF,TGTGCCAGTACTGAAGTCGGACAGGGGGCAGGCGAGCAGTACTTC
TRBJ2-1,TRBV7-3,TRBD2,NA,CASRGRGEDEQFF,TGTGCCAGTCGGGGGAGGGGTGAGGATGAGCAGTTCTTC
TRBJ2-7,TRBV28,NA,NA,CASSLVGLSYEQYF,TGTGCCAGCAGTTTAGTGGGCCTAAGTTACGAGCAGTACTTC
TRBJ2-3,TRBV14,NA,NA,CASSQVSDNGNTQYF,TGTGCCAGCAGCCAAGTTTCCGACAATGGAAATACGCAGTATTTT
TRBJ2-5,TRBV27,NA,NA,CASSFLGTQETQYF,TGTGCCAGCAGTTTTCTGGGGACACAAGAGACCCAGTACTTC
TRBJ2-5,TRBV11-1,TRBD2,NA,CASSRGTSGGQETQYF,TGTGCCAGCAGCCGGGGGACTAGCGGGGGACAAGAGACCCAGTACTTC
TRBJ1-2,TRBV28,NA,few,CASSAKGQFYGYTF,TGTGCCAGCAGTGCGAAGGGGCAATTCTATGGCTACACCTTC
TRBJ2-4,TRBV4-1,TRBD2,NA,CASSHTDLLAGGVGNIQYF,TGCGCCAGCAGCCATACCGACTTACTAGCGGGGGGGGTTGGGAACATTCAGTACTTC
TRBJ2-5,TRBV18,NA,NA,CASSPRQGKWETQYF,TGTGCCAGCTCACCACGGCAGGGGAAGTGGGAGACCCAGTACTTC
TRBJ2-7,TRBV30,NA,NA,CAWSLRVNEQYF,TGTGCCTGGAGTCTCAGGGTAAACGAGCAGTACTTC
TRBJ2-1,TRBV27,NA,NA,CASSSSARDQFF,TGTGCCAGCAGTTCCTCGGCCAGGGATCAGTTCTTC
TRBJ1-1,TRBV6-6,TRBD1,NA,CASSEGAPLTEAFF,TGTGCCAGCAGCGAGGGGGCCCCTTTAACTGAAGCTTTCTTT
TRBJ1-5,TRBV9,NA,NA,CASSASRGDGQPQHF,TGTGCCAGCAGCGCCAGCAGGGGTGATGGTCAGCCCCAGCATTTT
TRBJ1-1,TRBV28,TRBD1,NA,CASSRSGKQGWNTEAFF,TGTGCCAGCAGTCGATCGGGGAAACAGGGGTGGAACACTGAAGCTTTCTTT
TRBJ2-7,TRBV7-3,TRBD2,NA,CASSPSGGNYEQYF,TGTGCCAGCAGTCCCAGCGGGGGGAACTACGAGCAGTACTTC
TRBJ1-2,TRBV7-9,NA,NA,CASSLAGRINYGYTF,TGTGCCAGCAGCCTCGCGGGACGGATTAACTATGGCTACACCTTC
TRBJ1-1,TRBV5-4,NA,NA,CASSSYRENTEAFF,TGTGCCAGCAGTAGCTACAGGGAGAACACTGAAGCTTTCTTT
TRBJ1-2,TRBV14,TRBD1,NA,CASSQHGTGGGYTF,TGTGCCAGCAGCCAACACGGGACAGGGGGTGGCTACACCTTC
TRBJ2-2,TRBV30,NA,NA,CAWTRSGGELFF,TGTGCCTGGACCCGCTCAGGCGGGGAGCTGTTTTTT
TRBJ2-5,TRBV5-1,TRBD2,NA,CASSQSSGQETQYF,TGCGCCAGCAGCCAATCTAGCGGCCAAGAGACCCAGTACTTC
TRBJ1-5,TRBV10-1,NA,NA,CASSEYGGERVGQPQHF,TGCGCCAGCAGTGAGTACGGAGGGGAGAGGGTCGGCCAGCCCCAGCATTTT
TRBJ2-3,TRBV11-2,TRBD1,NA,CASSSIRDRVTDTQYF,TGTGCCAGCAGCTCGATCCGGGACAGGGTCACAGATACGCAGTATTTT
TRBJ2-1,TRBV29-1,TRBD2,NA,CSAAPSGRGNEQFF,TGCAGCGCAGCCCCTAGCGGGAGGGGGAATGAGCAGTTCTTC